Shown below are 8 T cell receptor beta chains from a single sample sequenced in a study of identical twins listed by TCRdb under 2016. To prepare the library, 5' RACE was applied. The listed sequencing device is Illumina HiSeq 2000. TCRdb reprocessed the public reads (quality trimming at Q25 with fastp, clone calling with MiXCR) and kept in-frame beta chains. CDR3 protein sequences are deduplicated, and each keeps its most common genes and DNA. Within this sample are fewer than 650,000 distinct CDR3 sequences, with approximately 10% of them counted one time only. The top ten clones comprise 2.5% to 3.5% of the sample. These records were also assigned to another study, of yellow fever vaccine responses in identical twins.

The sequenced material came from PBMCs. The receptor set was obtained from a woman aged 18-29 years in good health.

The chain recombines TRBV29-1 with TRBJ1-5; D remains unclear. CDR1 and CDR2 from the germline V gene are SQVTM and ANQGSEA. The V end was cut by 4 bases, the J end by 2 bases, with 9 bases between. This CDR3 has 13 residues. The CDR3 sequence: CSVGGRGNQPQHF. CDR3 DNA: TGCAGCGTTGGTGGACGAGGCAATCAGCCCCAGCATTTT. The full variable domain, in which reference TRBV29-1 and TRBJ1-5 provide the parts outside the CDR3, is SAVISQKPSRDICQRGTSLTIQCQVDSQVTMMFWYRQQPGQSLTLIATANQGSEATYESGFVIDKFPISRPNLTFSTLTVSNMSPEDSSIYLCSVGGRGNQPQHFGDGTRLSIL.

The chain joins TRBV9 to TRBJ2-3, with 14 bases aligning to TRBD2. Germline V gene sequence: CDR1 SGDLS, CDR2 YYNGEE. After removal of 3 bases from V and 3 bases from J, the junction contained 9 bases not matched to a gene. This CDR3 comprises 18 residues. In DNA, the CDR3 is TGTGCCAGCAGCGAAGGGACTAGCGGGAGTGGGTTGACAGATACGCAGTATTTT. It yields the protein CASSEGTSGSGLTDTQYF.

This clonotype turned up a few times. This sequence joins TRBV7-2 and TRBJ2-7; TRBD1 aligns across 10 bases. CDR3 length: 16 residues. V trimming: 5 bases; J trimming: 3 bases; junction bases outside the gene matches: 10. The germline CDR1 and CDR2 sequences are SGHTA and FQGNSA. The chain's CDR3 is CASSRTGTGVNYEQYF. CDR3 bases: TGTGCCAGCAGCCGAACCGGGACAGGGGTAAACTACGAGCAGTACTTC.

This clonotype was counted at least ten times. Written as DNA, the CDR3 is TGCAGCGTCGCCGGGACAGGGGGCACAGATACGCAGTATTTT. Amino acids: CSVAGTGGTDTQYF. The chain combines TRBV29-1 with TRBJ2-3; 10 nucleotides line up with TRBD1. In germline, CDR1 is SQVTM, CDR2 ANQGSEA. The J segment lost 1 base and the V segment lost 6 bases, leaving 4 bases of the junction unmatched. The CDR3 is 14 residues long.

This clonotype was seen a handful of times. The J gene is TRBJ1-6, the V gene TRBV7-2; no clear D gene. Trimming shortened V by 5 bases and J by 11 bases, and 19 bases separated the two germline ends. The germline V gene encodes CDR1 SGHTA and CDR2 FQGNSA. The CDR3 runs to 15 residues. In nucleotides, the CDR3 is TGTGCCAGCAGCCCTCTCCCGGGGAAGTACGCACCCCTCCACTTT. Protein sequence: CASSPLPGKYAPLHF.

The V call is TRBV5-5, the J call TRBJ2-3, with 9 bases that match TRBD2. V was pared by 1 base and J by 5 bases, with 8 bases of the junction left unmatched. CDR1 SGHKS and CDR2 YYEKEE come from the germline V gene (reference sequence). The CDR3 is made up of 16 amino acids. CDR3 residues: CASSLHLAGLVDTQYF. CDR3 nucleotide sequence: TGTGCCAGCAGCTTGCATCTAGCGGGATTGGTAGATACGCAGTATTTT.

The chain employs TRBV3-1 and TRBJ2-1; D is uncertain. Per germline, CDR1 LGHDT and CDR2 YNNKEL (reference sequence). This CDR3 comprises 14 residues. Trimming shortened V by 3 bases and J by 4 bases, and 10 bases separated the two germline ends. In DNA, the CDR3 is TGTGCCAGCAGCCAGGCTCCGACGTACAATGAGCAGTTCTTC. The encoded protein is CASSQAPTYNEQFF.

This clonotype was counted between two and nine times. The CDR3 bases are TGTGCCAGCAGTCCGACTAGCGGGGGGACCAGGGAGACCCAGTACTTC. Its translation is CASSPTSGGTRETQYF. The V and J genes are TRBV12-3 or TRBV12-4 and TRBJ2-5; 13 nucleotides line up with TRBD2. The trim removed 5 bases at V and 5 bases at J, leaving 8 bases unmatched. This CDR3 is 16 amino acids long.